This T cell receptor beta chain comes out of a study of shared clonotypes between healthy human individuals. Study outcomes and limitations: The rarefaction results pointed to incomplete sorted-subset sequencing despite large depth. When naive CD4 clonotypes were compared across several donors, around 5% were shared.

This CDR3 has 15 residues. V was pared by 4 bases and J by 2 bases, with 14 bases between. Germline V CDR1 and CDR2: ENHRY, SYGVKD. The table came from immunoSEQ multiplex PCR; TCRdb's copy has only in-frame clones and leaves some out. The sample carries about 230,000 clones, over 50% recorded once. Worth noting for this clone: Its antigen is not identified.

Adults of Caucasian background living in Nashville, Tennessee made up all donors. The V gene is TRBV10-3, the J gene TRBJ2-5; possible D gene TRBD1, 6 bases. The sequence was obtained from a young man in good health. The material sequenced was memory CD4+ T cells sorted from blood. Subset of the sample: CD45RA-negative fraction. In DNA, the CDR3 is TGTGCCATCAGTGCCAGAGGGGGTATACAAGAGACCCAGTACTTC. Amino acid sequence: CAISARGGIQETQYF.